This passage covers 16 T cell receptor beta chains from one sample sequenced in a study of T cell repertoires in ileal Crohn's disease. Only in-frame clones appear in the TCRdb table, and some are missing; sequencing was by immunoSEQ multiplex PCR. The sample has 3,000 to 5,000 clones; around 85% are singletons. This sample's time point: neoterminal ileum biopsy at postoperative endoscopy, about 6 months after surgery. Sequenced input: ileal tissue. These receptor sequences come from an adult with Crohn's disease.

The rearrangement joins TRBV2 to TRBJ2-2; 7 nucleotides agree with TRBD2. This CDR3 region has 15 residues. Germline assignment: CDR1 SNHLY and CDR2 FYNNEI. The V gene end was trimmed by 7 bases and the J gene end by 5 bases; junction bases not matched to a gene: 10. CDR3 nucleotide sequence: TGTGCCAGCACAGGGACGGGGGGAGGTACCGGGGAGCTGTTTTTT. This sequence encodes CASTGTGGGTGELFF.

CDR3 DNA sequence: TGTGCCAGCAGCTTGGGACAGGGGAGCGGGGAGCTGTTTTTT. This codes for CASSLGQGSGELFF. V gene TRBV7-6 combines with J gene TRBJ2-2; 10 bases are shared with TRBD1. Unmatched junction bases numbered 2, after V lost 3 bases and J lost 7 bases. CDR3 length: 14 amino acids. Germline-derived CDR1 and CDR2 are SGHVS and FNYEAQ.

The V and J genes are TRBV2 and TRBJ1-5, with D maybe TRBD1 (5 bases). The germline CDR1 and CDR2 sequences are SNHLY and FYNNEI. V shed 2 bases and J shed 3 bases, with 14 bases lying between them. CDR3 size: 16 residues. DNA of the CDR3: TGTGCCAGCAGTGAAAGGGTGTCAGGGAACAATCAGCCCCAGCATTTT. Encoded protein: CASSERVSGNNQPQHF.

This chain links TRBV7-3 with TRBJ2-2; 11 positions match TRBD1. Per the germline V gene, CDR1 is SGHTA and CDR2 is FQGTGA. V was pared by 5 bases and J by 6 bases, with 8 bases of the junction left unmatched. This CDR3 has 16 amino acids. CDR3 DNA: TGTGCCAGCAGCCCTCGGACAGGGGGCGCCGCCGGGGAGCTGTTTTTT. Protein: CASSPRTGGAAGELFF.

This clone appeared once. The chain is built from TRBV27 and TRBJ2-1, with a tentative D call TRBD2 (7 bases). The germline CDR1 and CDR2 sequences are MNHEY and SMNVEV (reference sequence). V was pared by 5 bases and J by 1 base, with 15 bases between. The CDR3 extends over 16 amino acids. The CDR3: CASSPDRGGSYNEQFF. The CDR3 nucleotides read TGTGCCAGCAGTCCGGATAGGGGGGGGTCCTACAATGAGCAGTTCTTC.

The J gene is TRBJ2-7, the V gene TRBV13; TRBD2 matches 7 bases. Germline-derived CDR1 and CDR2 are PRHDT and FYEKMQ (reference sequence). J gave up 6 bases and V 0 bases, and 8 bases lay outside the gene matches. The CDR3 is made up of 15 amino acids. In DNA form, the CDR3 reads TGTGCCAGCAGCTTAGGGGGTGGGGGGGTCGGCGAGCAGTACTTC. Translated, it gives CASSLGGGGVGEQYF.

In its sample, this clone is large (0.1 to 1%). DNA for the CDR3: TGCGCCAGCAGCCAAGATAGGGGGCTCGAGCAGTACTTC. It translates to CASSQDRGLEQYF. The chain combines TRBV4-3 with TRBJ2-7; 7 positions match TRBD1. With 0 bases clipped from V and 6 bases from J, the junction kept 2 bases outside the gene matches. CDR1 is LGHNA, CDR2 YSLEER, per germline. This CDR3 has 13 amino acids.

CDR3 sequence reads: CASSFTGTGNYEQYF. DNA for the CDR3: TGTGCCAGCAGTTTCACCGGGACAGGGAACTACGAGCAGTACTTC. The chain uses TRBV6-1 and TRBJ2-7; 9 positions match TRBD1. V was pared by 5 bases and J by 3 bases, with 8 bases of the junction left unmatched. Germline V lookup: CDR1 MNHNS, CDR2 SASEGT. The CDR3 runs 15 residues.

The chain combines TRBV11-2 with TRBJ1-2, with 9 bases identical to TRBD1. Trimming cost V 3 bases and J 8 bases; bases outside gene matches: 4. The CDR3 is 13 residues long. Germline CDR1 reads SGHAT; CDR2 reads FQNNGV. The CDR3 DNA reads TGTGCCAGCAGCTTTGGACAGGGGCGGGGCTACACCTTC. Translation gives CASSFGQGRGYTF.

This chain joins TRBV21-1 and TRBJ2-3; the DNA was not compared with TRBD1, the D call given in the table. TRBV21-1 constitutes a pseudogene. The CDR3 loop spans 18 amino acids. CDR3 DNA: TGTGCCAGCAGCAAAGCGAGGGTGATGACAGGGACGACAGATACGCAGTATTTT. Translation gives CASSKARVMTGTTDTQYF.

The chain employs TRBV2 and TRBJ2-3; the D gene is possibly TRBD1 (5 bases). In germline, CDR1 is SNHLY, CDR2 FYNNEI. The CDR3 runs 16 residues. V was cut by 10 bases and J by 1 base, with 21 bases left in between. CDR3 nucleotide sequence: TGTGCCACTACGCCTCCAGGGTTTGCCGGCACAGATACGCAGTATTTT. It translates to CATTPPGFAGTDTQYF.

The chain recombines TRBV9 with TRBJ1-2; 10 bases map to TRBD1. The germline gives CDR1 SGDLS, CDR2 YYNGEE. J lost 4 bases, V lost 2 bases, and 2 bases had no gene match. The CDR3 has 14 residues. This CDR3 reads CASSVTGGPYGYTF. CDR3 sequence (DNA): TGTGCCAGCAGCGTGACAGGGGGCCCCTATGGCTACACCTTC.

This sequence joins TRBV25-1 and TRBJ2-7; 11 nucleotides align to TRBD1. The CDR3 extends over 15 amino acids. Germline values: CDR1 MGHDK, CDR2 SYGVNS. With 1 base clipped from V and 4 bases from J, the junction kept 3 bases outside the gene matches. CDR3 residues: CASSEFGTGGYEQYF. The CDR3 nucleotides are TGTGCCAGCAGTGAATTTGGGACAGGGGGATACGAGCAGTACTTC.

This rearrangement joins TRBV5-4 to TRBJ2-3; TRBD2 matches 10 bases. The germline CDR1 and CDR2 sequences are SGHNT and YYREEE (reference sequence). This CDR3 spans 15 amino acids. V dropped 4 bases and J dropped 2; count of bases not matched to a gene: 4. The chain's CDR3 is CASSVTSGFTDTQYF. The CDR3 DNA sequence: TGTGCCAGCAGCGTGACTAGCGGGTTCACAGATACGCAGTATTTT.

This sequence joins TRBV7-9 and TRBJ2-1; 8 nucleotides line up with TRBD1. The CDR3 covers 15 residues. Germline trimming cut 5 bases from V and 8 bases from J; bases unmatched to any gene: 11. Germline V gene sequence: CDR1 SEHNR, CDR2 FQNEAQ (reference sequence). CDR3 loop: CASSIGQGPGDEQFF. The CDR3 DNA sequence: TGTGCCAGCAGCATCGGACAGGGACCAGGGGATGAGCAGTTCTTC.

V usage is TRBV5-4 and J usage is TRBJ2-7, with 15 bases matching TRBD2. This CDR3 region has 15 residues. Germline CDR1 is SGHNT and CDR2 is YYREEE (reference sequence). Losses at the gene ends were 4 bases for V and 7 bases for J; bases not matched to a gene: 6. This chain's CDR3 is CASSQGLAGGWEQYF. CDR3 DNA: TGTGCCAGCAGCCAGGGACTAGCGGGGGGCTGGGAGCAGTACTTC.